This TCR beta chain was recorded in a study of response to subunit inactivated influenza vaccine. Study-wide points: That few new T cells are recruited by each seasonal influenza vaccination was the authors' suggestion.

The germline CDR1 and CDR2 sequences are LGHNA and YSLEER. Trimming shortened V by 1 base and J by 0 bases, and 7 bases separated the two germline ends. CDR3 length: 15 residues. TCRdb recomputed calls from the RT-PCR reads with MiXCR, one row per CDR3 protein. Of 450,000 to 600,000 distinct CDR3 sequences in the sample, about 7.6% were seen once. Regarding this clonotype: The antigen remains unidentified.

This sample comprised PBMCs from blood, obtained roughly 24 months after vaccination. The TCR originated in a man in his fifties or sixties who received an inactivated influenza vaccine. This rearrangement joins TRBV4-3 to TRBJ1-3; D not certain. The CDR3 sequence: CASSQVRSSGNTIYF. CDR3 coding DNA: TGCGCCAGCAGCCAAGTCCGGAGCTCTGGAAACACCATATATTTT.